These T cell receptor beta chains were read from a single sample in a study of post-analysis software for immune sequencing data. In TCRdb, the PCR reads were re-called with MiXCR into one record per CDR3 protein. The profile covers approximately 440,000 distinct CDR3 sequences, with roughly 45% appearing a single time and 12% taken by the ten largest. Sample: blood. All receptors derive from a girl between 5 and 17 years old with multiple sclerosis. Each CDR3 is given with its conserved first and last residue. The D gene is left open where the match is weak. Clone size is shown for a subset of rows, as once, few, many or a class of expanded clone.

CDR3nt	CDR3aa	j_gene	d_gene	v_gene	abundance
TGTGCCAGCAGGCTCGAACAGGGGGCAGGGTACCCCTACGAGCAGTACTTC	CASRLEQGAGYPYEQYF	TRBJ2-7	TRBD1	TRBV2	-
TGCGCCAGCAGACAGGGAACCACCGACGAGCAGTACTTC	CASRQGTTDEQYF	TRBJ2-7	-	TRBV5-1	-
TGTGCCAGCAGCCCGGTCGGGGGAGTGAACACTGAAGCTTTCTTT	CASSPVGGVNTEAFF	TRBJ1-1	-	TRBV7-3	-
TGTGCCAGCAGCTTTCCCGGGAGAGGGGAGCAGTACTTC	CASSFPGRGEQYF	TRBJ2-4	-	TRBV7-2	few
TGTGCCAGCAGCGTCAGTGGACGGGCCTACGAGCAGTACTTC	CASSVSGRAYEQYF	TRBJ2-7	-	TRBV9	many
TGTGCCAGCAGTTTGGGACAGGCCAGCGCAGATACGCAGTATTTT	CASSLGQASADTQYF	TRBJ2-3	TRBD1	TRBV12-3/TRBV12-4	-
TGTGCCAGCAGCAAAACGAAGCTAGCCAAAAACATTCAGTACTTC	CASSKTKLAKNIQYF	TRBJ2-4	-	TRBV21-1	once
TGTACCACCAGCGCACCGGGACAGGGGGCGGGAAATGAGCAGTTCTTC	CTTSAPGQGAGNEQFF	TRBJ2-1	TRBD1	TRBV15	-
TGCGCCAGCAGCTTGGGACTATTCGCCGTGACAGATACGCAGTATTTT	CASSLGLFAVTDTQYF	TRBJ2-3	-	TRBV5-1	few
TGTGCCAGCAGCCAGGGGACAGCCCCATACTACGAGCAGTACTTC	CASSQGTAPYYEQYF	TRBJ2-7	TRBD1	TRBV3-1	-
TGCAGTGCTAGAGTAGCGTCACAAGAGACCCAGTACTTC	CSARVASQETQYF	TRBJ2-5	-	TRBV20-1	-
TGTGCCAGCAGCTGGGGGGGGAGTGGTTCCTACGAGCAGTACTTC	CASSWGGSGSYEQYF	TRBJ2-7	TRBD2	TRBV27	-
TGCAGTGCCCTTGGACGCACAGATACGCAGTATTTT	CSALGRTDTQYF	TRBJ2-3	-	TRBV20-1	few
TGCAGTGCTCTCAGGGGCTCTGGGGCCAACGTCCTGACTTTC	CSALRGSGANVLTF	TRBJ2-6	-	TRBV20-1	few
TGTGCCAGCAGCCAAGGGGTCTCGGGCAACTCCTACGAGCAGTACTTC	CASSQGVSGNSYEQYF	TRBJ2-7	-	TRBV14	once
TGTGCCATCAGTGAGTCGGGAACTGAAGCTTTCTTT	CAISESGTEAFF	TRBJ1-1	-	TRBV10-3	-
TGTGCCAGCACCGAAGCACTAGCGGCCAACAATGAGCAGTTCTTC	CASTEALAANNEQFF	TRBJ2-1	TRBD2	TRBV2	few
TGTGCCAGCAGTTTATATTCGGAGAGGGGACAGCCCCAGCATTTT	CASSLYSERGQPQHF	TRBJ1-5	-	TRBV28	-
TGTGCCAGCAGTTCCGGTGGTAGGAATGAGCAGTTCTTC	CASSSGGRNEQFF	TRBJ2-1	-	TRBV6-6	-
TGTGCCAGCAGTCCTCATGACCCTGGGGCCAACGTCCTGACTTTC	CASSPHDPGANVLTF	TRBJ2-6	-	TRBV27	-
TGTGCCAGCAGTGACTTCGGACTAGCGGGAGCCTACGAGCAGTACTTC	CASSDFGLAGAYEQYF	TRBJ2-7	TRBD2	TRBV6-4	few
TGTGCCAGCAGCCCGCCGGGGCGGTACAATGAGCAGTTCTTC	CASSPPGRYNEQFF	TRBJ2-1	-	TRBV16	-
TGTGCCAGCAGCTTAGATCTGGCTGGGGGACACGAGCAGTACTTC	CASSLDLAGGHEQYF	TRBJ2-7	-	TRBV11-2	-
TGTGCCAGCAGCTTAGGGGCAGTCCACTCCTACGAGCAGTACTTC	CASSLGAVHSYEQYF	TRBJ2-7	-	TRBV7-2	few